Listed below are T cell receptor beta chains from one sample, sequenced in a study of vaccination effects on CD4 cells after COVID-19. For these receptors, no antigen is known. TCRdb's copy holds only in-frame clones and misses some; the assay was immunoSEQ multiplex PCR. The sample holds some 63,000 clones, about two thirds seen once. The sequencing here drew on CD4+ T cells from PBMCs cultured without peptide, taken before COVID-19 vaccination. The receptors were sampled from a human donor who had a prior SARS-CoV-2 infection. The CDR3 runs from the conserved cysteine through the conserved F or W. A D gene is named only where the DNA matches it firmly. Clone size is shown for a subset of rows, as once, few, many or a class of expanded clone.

>TRBD2|TRBJ2-7|.|TRBV29-1
CSVLTSVGYEQYF
TGCAGCGTTTTGACTAGCGTAGGCTACGAGCAGTACTTC
>.|TRBJ2-7|few|TRBV12-5
CASGLGGRGPYEQYF
TGTGCTAGTGGTTTGGGGGGTCGGGGGCCCTACGAGCAGTACTTC
>.|TRBJ2-4|.|TRBV9
CASSVEGGGNIQYF
TGTGCCAGCAGCGTAGAGGGAGGGGGAAACATTCAGTACTTC
>TRBD2|TRBJ2-1|.|TRBV14
CASSPSRGGGLYNEQFF
TGTGCCAGCAGCCCCTCCCGCGGGGGGGGCCTCTACAATGAGCAGTTCTTC
>.|TRBJ2-3|once|TRBV6-5
CASMTPGRADTQYF
TGTGCCAGCATGACCCCCGGGAGAGCAGATACGCAGTATTTT
>TRBD2|TRBJ2-7|.|TRBV5-1
CASSLGGTSGRYF
TGCGCCAGCAGCTTGGGGGGGACTAGCGGGCGGTACTTC
>TRBD2|TRBJ2-3|once|TRBV7-9
CATGLAGADTQYF
TGTGCCACGGGGCTAGCGGGAGCAGATACGCAGTATTTT
>TRBD1|TRBJ1-2|few|TRBV3-1/TRBV3-2
CASTGTAGYGYTF
TGTGCCAGCACAGGGACAGCGGGATATGGCTACACCTTC
>.|TRBJ1-4|.|TRBV5-5
CASSPRGAYNEKLFF
TGTGCCAGCAGCCCCCGGGGGGCTTATAATGAAAAACTGTTTTTT
>TRBD2|TRBJ2-2|.|TRBV7-2
CASSLTSGANTGELFF
TGTGCCAGCAGCTTGACTAGCGGAGCAAACACCGGGGAGCTGTTTTTT
>.|TRBJ1-4|.|TRBV6-1
CASSDLGPIFF
TGTGCCAGCAGTGATCTGGGACCAATTTTTTTT
>.|TRBJ1-5|.|TRBV3-1/TRBV3-2
CASSPLEGPQHF
TGTGCCAGCAGCCCCTTGGAGGGCCCCCAGCATTTT
>.|TRBJ2-7|.|TRBV9
CASSVDPGGSEQYF
TGTGCCAGCAGCGTAGACCCAGGGGGGAGCGAGCAGTACTTC
>TRBD2|TRBJ2-3|.|TRBV27
CASSPLAGAHDTQYF
TGTGCCAGCAGCCCCCTAGCGGGAGCTCACGATACGCAGTATTTT
>TRBD2|TRBJ2-1|.|TRBV18
CASSPYSLAGDFSYNEQFF
TGTGCCAGCTCACCGTACTCACTAGCGGGGGATTTTTCCTACAATGAGCAGTTCTTC
>.|TRBJ2-2|.|TRBV15
CATRGGAAGTGELFF
TGTGCCACCAGAGGGGGGGCTGCAGGGACCGGGGAGCTGTTTTTT
>.|TRBJ2-3|few|TRBV4-2
CASSPGVRSSHTDTQYF
TGTGCCAGCAGCCCAGGGGTGCGCAGTTCCCACACAGATACGCAGTATTTT
>.|TRBJ1-1|.|TRBV6-5
CASTQGTTEAFF
TGTGCCAGTACACAGGGTACCACTGAAGCTTTCTTT
>.|TRBJ1-2|.|TRBV7-2
CASSSTPGNYGYTF
TGTGCCAGCAGCTCGACACCAGGGAACTATGGCTACACCTTC
>TRBD1|TRBJ2-7|once|TRBV5-6
CASSRGQGQTEQYF
TGTGCCAGCAGCCGTGGACAGGGCCAAACCGAGCAGTACTTC